Detailed here is one T cell receptor (beta chain). The CDR3 extends over 13 amino acids. Per the germline V gene, CDR1 is MNHEY and CDR2 is SMNVEV (reference sequence). The germline V and J ends were trimmed by 6 bases and 6 bases, with 14 bases remaining between them. Amplified TCR beta CDR3 regions came from RNA transcripts. The HTBI primer set served for first-round RT-PCR of the TCR CDR3. MiXCR, run by TCRdb on the multiplex PCR reads, gives a single entry per CDR3 protein. The sample contains about 420,000 distinct CDR3 sequences, approximately 13% of which appear only once. The source of the sample is a study of T cells in Graves' hyperthyroidism and ophthalmopathy. Hyperthyroidism of Graves' type that showed no ophthalmopathy progression within 18 months was stable. Extraction of PBMCs used roughly 9.6 ml of fresh peripheral blood.

Sequenced material: blood. The rearrangement uses TRBV27 and TRBJ2-5, with unresolved D. The source of this sequence is a woman between 18 and 29 years old with Graves' hyperthyroidism. Here the CDR3 DNA reads TGTGCCAGCAGCACGGTACGAAGAAAGACCCAGTACTTC. As protein: CASSTVRRKTQYF.